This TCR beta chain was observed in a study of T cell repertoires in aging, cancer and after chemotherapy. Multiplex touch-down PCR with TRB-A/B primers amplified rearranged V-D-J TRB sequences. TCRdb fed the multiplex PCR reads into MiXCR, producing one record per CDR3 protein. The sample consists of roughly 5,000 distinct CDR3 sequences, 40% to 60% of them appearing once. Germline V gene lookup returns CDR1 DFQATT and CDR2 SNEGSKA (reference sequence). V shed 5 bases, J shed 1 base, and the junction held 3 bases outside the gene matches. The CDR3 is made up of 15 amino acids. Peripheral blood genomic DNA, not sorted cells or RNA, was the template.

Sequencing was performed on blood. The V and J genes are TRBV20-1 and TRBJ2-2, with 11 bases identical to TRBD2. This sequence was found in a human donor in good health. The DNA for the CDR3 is TGCAGTGCTTGGGGACTAGCGGAGAACACCGGGGAGCTGTTTTTT. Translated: CSAWGLAENTGELFF.